These 5 T cell receptor beta chains originate from one sample sequenced in a study of cytomegalovirus exposure and HLA in healthy donors. 13 Jbeta primers and 60 Vbeta primers were used for the PCR. This table comes from immunoSEQ multiplex PCR, and its TCRdb copy is limited to in-frame clones, with some not included. The table shows 150,000 or so clones, with 65% to 85% occurring only once. Sequenced material: PBMCs. These receptors were collected from a man aged 50 to 59 in good health and CMV-seronegative.

V usage is TRBV7-3 and J usage is TRBJ2-7, with TRBD1 matching 7 bases. Germline lookup yields CDR1 SGHTA and CDR2 FQGTGA. V lost 4 bases and J lost 2; bases outside the gene matches: 8. CDR3 length equals 15 residues. CDR3 region: CASSSSPGTAYEQYF. For the CDR3, the DNA is TGTGCCAGCAGCTCCTCCCCCGGGACAGCCTACGAGCAGTACTTC.

CDR3 protein: CASSLLLAGAEQYF. CDR3 in DNA: TGTGCCAGCAGCTTATTACTAGCGGGAGCGGAGCAGTACTTC. The chain links TRBV11-1 to TRBJ2-7; 11 nucleotides align to TRBD2. Germline V gene data show CDR1 as SGHAT and CDR2 as FQDESV (reference sequence). V gave up 2 bases and J gave up 7 bases; unmatched junction bases: 4. The CDR3 is made up of 14 amino acids. The complete variable domain, with remaining parts taken from reference TRBV11-1 and TRBJ2-7, reads EAEVAQSPRYKITEKSQAVAFWCDPISGHATLYWYRQILGQGPELLVQFQDESVVDDSQLPKDRFSAERLKGVDSTLKIQPAELGDSAMYLCASSLLLAGAEQYFGPGTRLTVT.

In DNA form, the CDR3 reads TGTGCCAGCAGCCAAACGCTAGCGGAAGCACCCTACGAGCAGTACTTC. Translated: CASSQTLAEAPYEQYF. The V gene is TRBV4-2, the J gene TRBJ2-7; TRBD2 aligns across 7 bases. CDR1 and CDR2 (germline): LGHNA, YNFKEQ. J gave up 2 bases and V 2 bases, and 9 bases lay outside the gene matches. There are 16 residues in the CDR3.

The chain carries TRBV2 and TRBJ2-3, with a possible D match to TRBD2 (6 bases). CDR3 size: 14 residues. Germline V lookup: CDR1 SNHLY, CDR2 FYNNEI. V lost 4 bases to trimming and J lost 0 bases, with 8 bases between them. CDR3 sequence reads: CASSAGGSTDTQYF. For the CDR3, the DNA is TGTGCCAGCAGTGCCGGGGGTAGCACAGATACGCAGTATTTT.

The chain links TRBV6-1 to TRBJ1-1; 8 nucleotides agree with TRBD1. With V trimmed by 0 bases and J by 11 bases, 14 bases remained unmatched. This CDR3 spans 16 amino acids. Germline CDR1 and CDR2: MNHNS and SASEGT. The chain's CDR3 is CASSEAPRGRRGLAFF. The DNA of the CDR3 is TGTGCCAGCAGTGAAGCGCCCAGGGGGCGCCGTGGTTTGGCTTTCTTT.